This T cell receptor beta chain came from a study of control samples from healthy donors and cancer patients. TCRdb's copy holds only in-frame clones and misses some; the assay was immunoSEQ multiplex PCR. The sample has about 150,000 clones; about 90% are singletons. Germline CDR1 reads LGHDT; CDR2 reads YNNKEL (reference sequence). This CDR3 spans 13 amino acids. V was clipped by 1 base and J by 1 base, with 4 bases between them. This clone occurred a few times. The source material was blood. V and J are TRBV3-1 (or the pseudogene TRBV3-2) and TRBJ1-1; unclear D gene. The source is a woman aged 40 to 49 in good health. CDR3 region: CASSQGTNTEAFF. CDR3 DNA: TGTGCCAGCAGCCAAGGTACGAACACTGAAGCTTTCTTT.